This T cell receptor beta chain was profiled in a study of blood T cells in healthy people across ages. The germline gives CDR1 SGHTA, CDR2 FQGNSA. This CDR3 has 16 residues. V gave up 4 bases and J gave up 3 bases; unmatched junction bases: 6. Sample-barcoded 5' priming and a J-beta primer mix drove a second PCR of about 6 to 12 cycles. Per sample, CDR3-containing paired-end reads numbered at least 2.5 million. MiXCR was run by TCRdb on the 5' RACE reads, yielding one entry per CDR3 protein. The sample consists of about 600,000 distinct CDR3 sequences, 47% of them appearing once. The sequencing input was blood. This sequence was found in a man aged 80 or over in good health. This chain links TRBV7-2 with TRBJ2-3; 11 bases match TRBD2. CDR3: CASSSPSGRRTDTQYF. CDR3 DNA: TGTGCCAGCAGCTCGCCTAGCGGGAGGCGAACAGATACGCAGTATTTT.